This TCR beta chain was sequenced for a study of cytomegalovirus exposure and HLA in healthy donors. The CDR3 length is 12 residues. CDR1 SNHLY and CDR2 FYNNEI come from the germline V gene. V lost 7 bases, J lost 2 bases, and 8 bases lay in between. The PCR made use of 60 Vbeta and 13 Jbeta primers. This table comes from immunoSEQ multiplex PCR, and its TCRdb copy is limited to in-frame clones, with some not included. The sample consists of some 120,000 clones, 75% to 90% of them appearing once. Sequences were obtained from PBMCs. The chain carries TRBV2 and TRBJ1-1; no firm D call. The sequence was obtained from a woman aged 25 to 39 in good health and CMV-seropositive. The CDR3 loop is CASTQSNTEAFF. The CDR3 nucleotides read TGTGCCAGCACACAGTCTAACACTGAAGCTTTCTTT.